The 3 T cell receptor beta chains below were found in one sample sequenced in a study of cytomegalovirus exposure and HLA in healthy donors (dated by TCRdb to 2016 to 2017). The receptor library was made with the immunoSEQ multiplex PCR assay. For the multiplex PCR, a mixture combining 60 forward primers for TCR Vbeta segments and 13 reverse primers for TCR Jbeta segments was used. As stored in TCRdb, this immuneACCESS dataset retains in-frame rearrangements with V and J assigned. A fraction of the clones does not appear; measured against another copy, unresolved V genes explain less than half of the discrepancy, and the remainder lacks a known reason. The sample records 70,000 to 95,000 clones, 62% of which are singletons. Around 5% of the sample belongs to the ten largest clones. Sequenced sample: PBMCs. The receptors derive from a young woman in good health and CMV-seropositive.

Notes on this clone: The final CDR3 position lacks the conserved phenylalanine or tryptophan, pointing to a likely read error. CDR3 coding DNA: TGCGCCAGCAGCCAAGAACCGATAACAGGGAGAAACACCATATATCTT. Residues: CASSQEPITGRNTIYL. The chain links TRBV4-1 to TRBJ1-3; tentative D call: TRBD1 (6 bases). The V gene lost 0 bases and the J gene lost 5 bases, with 14 bases spanning the gap. The CDR3 is 16 residues long. Germline CDR1 MGHRA, CDR2 YSYEKL.

The CDR3 DNA reads TGTGCCAGCAAGGGACAGGGGTCTTACACTGAAGCTTTCTTT. Residues: CASKGQGSYTEAFF. V usage is TRBV6-1 and J usage is TRBJ1-1; 10 nucleotides align to TRBD1. V gave up 7 bases and J gave up 3 bases; unmatched junction bases: 5. The CDR3 spans 14 residues. Germline V CDR1 and CDR2: MNHNS, SASEGT.

The genes are TRBV14 and TRBJ2-5; D perhaps matches TRBD1 (6 bases). The J call may be in error: the DNA end matches TRBJ2-7 better. Germline CDR1 reads SGHDN; CDR2 reads FVKESK. The CDR3 is 14 amino acids. In DNA, the CDR3 is TGTGCCAGCAGCCGAGGACAGAGCCCCTACGAGCAGTACTTC. It codes for CASSRGQSPYEQYF.